A selection of T cell receptor beta chains follows, all from one sample in a study of identifying expanded T cells in peripheral blood. Assay used: immunoSEQ multiplex PCR; TCRdb lists only in-frame clones, some missing. The table includes approximately 100,000 clones, roughly 89% detected once. The source material was blood. The receptors were gathered from a person aged 18-70 years in good health. The CDR3 runs from the conserved cysteine through the conserved F or W. A D gene is named only where the DNA matches it firmly. Size is stated for part of the rows, as once, few or many counts, or as a class when the clone is expanded.

v_call	j_call	clone_size	d_call	cdr3_nt	cdr3_aa
TRBV11-3	TRBJ2-3	once	TRBD1	TGTGCCAGCAGCACAGGGGGTGTTACGCAGTATTTT	CASSTGGVTQYF
TRBV10-3	TRBJ2-4	NA	TRBD1	TGTGCCATCAGTGAGTCAGGACAGGGGTTAAACATTCAGTACTTC	CAISESGQGLNIQYF
TRBV6-4	TRBJ1-5	many	NA	TGTGCCAGCAGTGTCCCGGACACCTATAGCAATCAGCCCCAGCATTTT	CASSVPDTYSNQPQHF
TRBV5-4	TRBJ2-5	NA	NA	TGTGCCAGCAGCAGCCCCCCGGACGCCGAGTACTTC	CASSSPPDAEYF
TRBV7-2	TRBJ1-5	NA	NA	TGTGCCAGCAGCTTCGGGGACGGCAATCAGCCCCAGCATTTT	CASSFGDGNQPQHF
TRBV4-1	TRBJ2-2	NA	NA	TGCGCCAGCAGCCAAGAAGAGAGAAACACCGGGGAGCTGTTTTTT	CASSQEERNTGELFF
TRBV6-1	TRBJ2-3	NA	TRBD2	TGTGCCAGCAGTGAAAGTGGGTTAGCGGGGGGAACAGATACGCAGTATTTT	CASSESGLAGGTDTQYF
TRBV5-4	TRBJ2-7	once	TRBD1	TGTGCCAGCAGCTGGGGAGTTCCGAGGGACAGGGGAGACTACGAGCAGTACTTC	CASSWGVPRDRGDYEQYF
TRBV4-1	TRBJ1-6	few	TRBD1	TGCGCCAGCAGCGATCTACAGGGGCAGGTTACGAGCCTCCACTTT	CASSDLQGQVTSLHF
TRBV27	TRBJ2-7	NA	TRBD2	TGTGCCAGCAGTTTAGTAGCGGGGGCACGGGAGCAGTACTTC	CASSLVAGAREQYF
TRBV9	TRBJ1-1	once	NA	TGTGCCAGCAGCGTAGTCCCCGGGGGCAGTGAGGCTTTCTTT	CASSVVPGGSEAFF
TRBV6-6	TRBJ2-7	NA	NA	TGTGCCAGCAGCCCAACACACTACGAGCAGTACTTC	CASSPTHYEQYF
TRBV7-8	TRBJ1-3	few	TRBD1	TGTGCCAGCAGCCCAGACAGGGGGCAGACTGGGGATTTT	CASSPDRGQTGDF
TRBV7-9	TRBJ2-6	NA	NA	TGTGCCAGCAGCTCGACTCAGGGCTCTGGGGCCAACGTCCTGACTTTC	CASSSTQGSGANVLTF
TRBV5-1	TRBJ2-3	NA	NA	TGCGCCAGCAGCCAGATCGACGGCACAGATACGCAGTATTTT	CASSQIDGTDTQYF
TRBV28	TRBJ2-7	NA	NA	TGTGCCAGCAGTCAAAGGACGGGTTCCTACGAGCAGTACTTC	CASSQRTGSYEQYF
TRBV30	TRBJ2-7	NA	NA	TGTGCCTGGAGTCTAATGGGGTTCGCTTCCGAGCAGTACTTC	CAWSLMGFASEQYF
TRBV5-1	TRBJ2-7	NA	TRBD1	TGCGCCAGCACGCCAGGGGGTGCCTACGAGCAGTACTTC	CASTPGGAYEQYF
TRBV2	TRBJ2-1	NA	NA	TGTGCCAGCAGTGAAGGGCCTTCCTACAATGAGCAGTTCTTC	CASSEGPSYNEQFF
TRBV18	TRBJ1-4	NA	NA	TGTGCCAGCTCCGCAGTCGCAACTAATGAAAAACTGTTTTTT	CASSAVATNEKLFF
TRBV6-6	TRBJ1-2	NA	NA	TGTGCCAGCGATTCCGAACAGGACTATGGCTACACCTTC	CASDSEQDYGYTF
TRBV30	TRBJ1-1	NA	NA	TGTGCCTGGATGGGGGACACTGAAGCTTTCTTT	CAWMGDTEAFF
TRBV5-6	TRBJ2-1	NA	NA	TGTGCCAGCAGCTTGGGGCTTAGCTCCTACAATGAGCAGTTCTTC	CASSLGLSSYNEQFF
TRBV5-1	TRBJ2-6	NA	NA	TGCGCCAGCAGCCCAGACCTCTCTGGGGCCAACGTCCTGACTTTC	CASSPDLSGANVLTF
TRBV4-1	TRBJ1-2	NA	NA	TGCGCCAGCAGCCAAGGCTCAGCGGGACCCTATGGCTACACCTTC	CASSQGSAGPYGYTF
TRBV7-9	TRBJ1-2	NA	TRBD1	TGTGCCAGCCGCCACCGGGACAGGGGAATCCCCGGTGGCTACACCTTC	CASRHRDRGIPGGYTF
TRBV5-1	TRBJ2-7	NA	NA	TGCGCCAGCAGCTGGGGGGGCCGGGGAGGGCTATACGAGCAGTACTTC	CASSWGGRGGLYEQYF
TRBV9	TRBJ2-3	NA	TRBD2	TGTGCCAGCAGCGTAGGGGTGACTAGCGGACTAGATACGCAGTATTTT	CASSVGVTSGLDTQYF
TRBV14	TRBJ2-7	NA	NA	TGTGCCAGCAGCTGGGTAAACTACGAGCAGTACTTC	CASSWVNYEQYF
TRBV30	TRBJ1-1	NA	NA	TGTGCCTGGAATCCGGGTCATAACACTGAAGCTTTCTTT	CAWNPGHNTEAFF
TRBV5-1	TRBJ2-5	NA	TRBD1	TGCGCCAGCAGGACGACAGGGTCTCTCCAAGAGACCCAGTACTTC	CASRTTGSLQETQYF
TRBV7-9	TRBJ1-4	NA	NA	TGTGCCAGCAGCTTGGCCGGGACGGTTGTTGAAAAACTGTTTTTT	CASSLAGTVVEKLFF
TRBV4-2	TRBJ2-7	NA	TRBD2	TGTGCCAGCAGCCAGGGGACTAGCGATCCCCCCCACGAGCAGTACTTC	CASSQGTSDPPHEQYF
TRBV5-1	TRBJ2-5	NA	NA	TGCGCCAGCAGCCCGGACCCGAATGAGCAGACCCAGTACTTC	CASSPDPNEQTQYF
TRBV28	TRBJ2-7	NA	NA	TGTGCCAGCAGTGAGGTCGCAGCCACCTACGAGCAGTACTTC	CASSEVAATYEQYF
TRBV10-3	TRBJ2-1	NA	TRBD2	TGTGCCATCAGTGAAAGGACTAGCGGGGGTTACAATGAGCAGTTCTTC	CAISERTSGGYNEQFF
TRBV27	TRBJ2-1	NA	NA	TGTGCCAGCACCCCTCAGGGGTACAATGAGCAGTTCTTC	CASTPQGYNEQFF
TRBV5-4	TRBJ1-2	NA	NA	TGTGCCAGCGGCCCCGCCGTAATCCGGGGCTATGGCTACACCTTC	CASGPAVIRGYGYTF
TRBV7-9	TRBJ2-5	NA	TRBD1	TGTGCCAGCAGCACTCGACAGGGGGAATTTCGAGAGACCCAGTACTTC	CASSTRQGEFRETQYF
TRBV4-1	TRBJ1-2	NA	TRBD1	TGCGCCAGCAGCCAAGGGGCGACAGGGGGCCGGTGGGGCTACACCTTC	CASSQGATGGRWGYTF
TRBV6-6	TRBJ2-1	NA	NA	TGTGCCAGCAGTCCTCGGACAACTTACAATGAGCAGTTCTTC	CASSPRTTYNEQFF
TRBV27	TRBJ2-7	NA	NA	TGTGCCAGCAGTTTAGACCGGGGTCAGCAGTACTTC	CASSLDRGQQYF
TRBV28	TRBJ2-6	NA	NA	TGTGCCAGCAGTTTCGATCTCGGACTGCCCTCTGGGGCCAACGTCCTGACTTTC	CASSFDLGLPSGANVLTF
TRBV19	TRBJ1-1	once	NA	TGTGCCAGTAGTAGCACCCTCGGTCCAGGGTCGAACACTGAAGCTTTCTTT	CASSSTLGPGSNTEAFF